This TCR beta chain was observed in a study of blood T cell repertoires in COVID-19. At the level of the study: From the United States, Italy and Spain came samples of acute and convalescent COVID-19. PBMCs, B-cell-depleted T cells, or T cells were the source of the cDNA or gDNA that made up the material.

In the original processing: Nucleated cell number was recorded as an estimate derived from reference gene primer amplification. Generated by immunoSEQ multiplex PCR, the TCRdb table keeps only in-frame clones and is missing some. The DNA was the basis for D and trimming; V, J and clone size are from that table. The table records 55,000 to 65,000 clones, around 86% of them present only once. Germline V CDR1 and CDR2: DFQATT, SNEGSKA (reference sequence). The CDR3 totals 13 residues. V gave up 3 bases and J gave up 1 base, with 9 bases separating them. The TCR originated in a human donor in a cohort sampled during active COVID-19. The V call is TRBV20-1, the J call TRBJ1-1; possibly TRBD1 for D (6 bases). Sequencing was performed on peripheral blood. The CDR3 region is CSASRGQNTEAFF. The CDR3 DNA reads TGCAGTGCTAGTCGGGGACAGAACACTGAAGCTTTCTTT.